This entry describes one T cell receptor beta chain. This entry belongs to a study of T-cell reconstitution after alpha-beta-depleted transplantation in children. Trimming took 5 bases from V and 5 from J, leaving 18 bases between them. CDR3 size: 15 residues. From germline, CDR1 is SEHNR and CDR2 FQNEAQ (reference sequence). A TCRbeta library incorporating unique molecular identifiers was prepared. TCRdb re-analysed the PCR reads in MiXCR, keeping a single row per CDR3 protein. There are 450,000 to 600,000 distinct CDR3 sequences in the sample; about 30% occur only once, and 2.4% lies in the top ten.

The chain recombines TRBV7-9 with TRBJ1-1; D may be TRBD1 (5 bases). The material sequenced was PBMCs from the stem cell graft donor, taken from the stem cell graft. The TCR sequence derives from a human donor who donated a stem cell graft to a child with aplastic anemia. CDR3 nucleotides: TGTGCCAGCAGCGCCCCATCGGGGGGTAGTACTGAAGCTTTCTTT. Amino acid sequence: CASSAPSGGSTEAFF.